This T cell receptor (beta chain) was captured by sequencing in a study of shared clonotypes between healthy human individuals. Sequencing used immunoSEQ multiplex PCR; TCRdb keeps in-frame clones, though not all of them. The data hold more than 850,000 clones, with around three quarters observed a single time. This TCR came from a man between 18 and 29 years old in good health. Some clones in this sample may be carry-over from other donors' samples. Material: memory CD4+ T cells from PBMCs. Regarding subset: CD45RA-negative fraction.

CDR3 region: CSVGERERADTQYF. In DNA form, the CDR3 reads TGCAGCGTTGGAGAGCGGGAGCGGGCAGATACGCAGTATTTT. The V call is TRBV29-1, the J call TRBJ2-3, with 8 bases lining up with TRBD2. This CDR3 has 14 residues. CDR1 and CDR2 from the germline V gene are SQVTM and ANQGSEA. The V and J ends lost 4 bases and 4 bases, in that order; junction bases with no gene match: 7.